This TCR beta chain was sequenced during a study of cytomegalovirus exposure and HLA in healthy donors. Study-wide findings and caveats: Accurate HLA-A and HLA-B prediction from TCR beta sequences was reported for most subjects. Analyses of presence/absence relied on an assumption of roughly uniform sequencing depth across donors.

Researchers ran the PCR with 60 Vbeta and 13 Jbeta primers. The data were produced by immunoSEQ multiplex PCR, yet TCRdb's version contains in-frame clones alone and is incomplete. The sample has fewer than 250,000 clones, more than 75% seen once. Concerning this clone: The antigen is unknown.

Germline CDR1 reads GTSNPN; CDR2 reads SVGIG (reference sequence). The V segment lost 8 bases and the J segment 6 bases; nucleotides outside the gene matches: 9. The CDR3 covers 12 residues. The rearrangement joins TRBV30 to TRBJ2-7; 8 bases match TRBD1. The clonotype originates from a man between 35 and 55 years old in good health and CMV-seropositive. The sample comprised PBMCs. The chain's CDR3 is CAGWTGSREQYF. In nucleotides, the CDR3 is TGTGCCGGCTGGACAGGGAGCCGCGAGCAGTACTTC.